The rows below give T cell receptor beta chains drawn from one sample of a study of blood T cell repertoires in COVID-19. The table came from immunoSEQ multiplex PCR; TCRdb's copy has only in-frame clones and leaves some out. The sample records about 330,000 clones, about 88% being singletons. Input material: PBMCs or T cells enriched from blood (not recorded which). Every receptor here comes from a woman aged 25-40 years who had recovered from COVID-19. Each CDR3 is given with its conserved first and last residue. D genes are given only for firm matches. Only some rows state a clone size, as once, few, many or a class for expanded clones.

CDR3aa: CASSYQGADTQYF
CDR3nt: TGCGCCAGCAGCTACCAGGGGGCAGATACGCAGTATTTT
abundance: .
v_gene: TRBV5-1
d_gene: TRBD1
j_gene: TRBJ2-3

CDR3aa: CASSQLGGDTEAFF
CDR3nt: TGTGCCAGTAGCCAATTGGGGGGGGACACTGAAGCTTTCTTT
abundance: .
v_gene: TRBV19
d_gene: .
j_gene: TRBJ1-1

CDR3aa: CASSWGPDGSNSPLHF
CDR3nt: TGTGCCAGCAGCTGGGGGCCGGACGGCTCCAATTCACCCCTCCACTTT
abundance: .
v_gene: TRBV7-8
d_gene: .
j_gene: TRBJ1-6

CDR3aa: CASSLWAGGASTDTQYF
CDR3nt: TGCGCCAGCAGCTTGTGGGCAGGGGGCGCCTCGACAGATACGCAGTATTTT
abundance: once
v_gene: TRBV5-1
d_gene: TRBD1
j_gene: TRBJ2-3

CDR3aa: CASSLGLGPSSGNTIYF
CDR3nt: TGTGCCAGCAGCTTGGGATTGGGCCCAAGCTCTGGAAACACCATATATTTT
abundance: .
v_gene: TRBV5-8
d_gene: .
j_gene: TRBJ1-3

CDR3aa: CASSSGQGSTEAFF
CDR3nt: TGTGCCAGCAGCTCCGGACAGGGAAGCACTGAAGCTTTCTTT
abundance: .
v_gene: TRBV11-3
d_gene: TRBD1
j_gene: TRBJ1-1

CDR3aa: CASSLNFNYGYTF
CDR3nt: TGTGCCAGTAGCCTTAACTTCAACTATGGCTACACCTTC
abundance: .
v_gene: TRBV19
d_gene: .
j_gene: TRBJ1-2

CDR3aa: CASSGREGPTYGDTQYF
CDR3nt: TGTGCCAGCAGTGGAAGGGAGGGACCTACCTACGGGGATACGCAGTATTTT
abundance: .
v_gene: TRBV25-1
d_gene: TRBD2
j_gene: TRBJ2-3

CDR3aa: CASSQDIVDTEAFF
CDR3nt: TGTGCCAGCAGCCAAGATATAGTCGACACTGAAGCTTTCTTT
abundance: .
v_gene: TRBV14
d_gene: .
j_gene: TRBJ1-1

CDR3aa: CASSTSSYEQYF
CDR3nt: TGTGCCAGCAGCACTAGCTCCTACGAGCAGTACTTC
abundance: few
v_gene: TRBV9
d_gene: .
j_gene: TRBJ2-7

CDR3aa: CASSPGPAGAPHEQYF
CDR3nt: TGTGCCAGCTCACCCGGTCCGGCGGGGGCCCCCCACGAGCAGTACTTC
abundance: .
v_gene: TRBV18
d_gene: .
j_gene: TRBJ2-7

CDR3aa: CASSLGQGRANYGYTF
CDR3nt: TGTGCCAGCAGCCTGGGACAGGGGAGGGCTAACTATGGCTACACCTTC
abundance: .
v_gene: TRBV7-2
d_gene: TRBD1
j_gene: TRBJ1-2

CDR3aa: CAWSSSGGDGNTIYF
CDR3nt: TGTGCCTGGAGTTCCTCAGGGGGCGATGGAAACACCATATATTTT
abundance: .
v_gene: TRBV30
d_gene: TRBD1
j_gene: TRBJ1-3

CDR3aa: CASSLRSLKGEKLFF
CDR3nt: TGTGCCAGCAGCTTACGGTCTCTTAAGGGGGAAAAACTGTTTTTT
abundance: .
v_gene: TRBV7-8
d_gene: .
j_gene: TRBJ1-4

CDR3aa: CSASPGRDQPQHF
CDR3nt: TGCAGCGCATCCCCGGGGAGGGATCAGCCCCAGCATTTT
abundance: .
v_gene: TRBV29-1
d_gene: .
j_gene: TRBJ1-5

CDR3aa: CASTPDRDHEQYF
CDR3nt: TGTGCCAGCACCCCGGACAGGGACCACGAGCAGTACTTC
abundance: .
v_gene: TRBV12-3/TRBV12-4
d_gene: TRBD1
j_gene: TRBJ2-7

CDR3aa: CASSPWGATEAFF
CDR3nt: TGTGCCAGCAGCCCCTGGGGAGCGACTGAAGCTTTCTTT
abundance: .
v_gene: TRBV27
d_gene: .
j_gene: TRBJ1-1

CDR3aa: CASSLASLAGADTQYF
CDR3nt: TGTGCCAGCAGCTTAGCGTCGCTAGCGGGGGCGGATACGCAGTATTTT
abundance: once
v_gene: TRBV7-2
d_gene: TRBD2
j_gene: TRBJ2-3

CDR3aa: CASSFISPQGEGEKLFF
CDR3nt: TGCGCCAGCAGTTTCATCAGCCCACAGGGGGAGGGTGAAAAACTGTTTTTT
abundance: .
v_gene: TRBV23-1
d_gene: TRBD1
j_gene: TRBJ1-4

CDR3aa: CASSQTDTQYF
CDR3nt: TGTGCCAGCAGTCAAACAGATACGCAGTATTTT
abundance: .
v_gene: TRBV28
d_gene: .
j_gene: TRBJ2-3

CDR3aa: CASSERGRGASGANVLTF
CDR3nt: TGTGCCAGCAGTGAACGGGGCAGGGGAGCCTCTGGGGCCAACGTCCTGACTTTC
abundance: .
v_gene: TRBV2
d_gene: .
j_gene: TRBJ2-6

CDR3aa: CASSLEGLAGGYQETQYF
CDR3nt: TGTGCCAGCAGCTTAGAGGGACTAGCGGGGGGCTACCAAGAGACCCAGTACTTC
abundance: .
v_gene: TRBV7-6
d_gene: TRBD2
j_gene: TRBJ2-5

CDR3aa: CASSLRFGNKSPYGYTF
CDR3nt: TGTGCCAGCAGTTTACGGTTCGGGAACAAGAGTCCTTATGGCTACACCTTC
abundance: .
v_gene: TRBV28
d_gene: .
j_gene: TRBJ1-2

CDR3aa: CASSPVVGGAGNTIYF
CDR3nt: TGTGCCAGCAGCCCGGTGGTAGGAGGGGCTGGAAACACCATATATTTT
abundance: .
v_gene: TRBV28
d_gene: .
j_gene: TRBJ1-3

CDR3aa: CASSRVTGDNQPQHF
CDR3nt: TGCGCCAGCAGCCGGGTGACAGGGGACAATCAGCCCCAGCATTTT
abundance: .
v_gene: TRBV4-3
d_gene: TRBD1
j_gene: TRBJ1-5

CDR3aa: CASSFIRLVASGYTF
CDR3nt: TGTGCCAGCAGCTTCATTCGCCTAGTGGCTTCAGGCTACACCTTC
abundance: .
v_gene: TRBV5-6
d_gene: .
j_gene: TRBJ1-2

CDR3aa: CAISGAGPGMAGELFF
CDR3nt: TGTGCCATCAGTGGGGCTGGACCGGGGATGGCCGGGGAGCTGTTTTTT
abundance: .
v_gene: TRBV10-3
d_gene: .
j_gene: TRBJ2-2

CDR3aa: CASSSEGGGVPDTQYF
CDR3nt: TGTGCCAGCAGCTCCGAGGGCGGGGGGGTCCCAGATACGCAGTATTTT
abundance: .
v_gene: TRBV7-2
d_gene: TRBD2
j_gene: TRBJ2-3

CDR3aa: CAISESAVTETQYF
CDR3nt: TGTGCCATCAGTGAGTCGGCCGTTACGGAGACCCAGTACTTC
abundance: .
v_gene: TRBV10-3
d_gene: .
j_gene: TRBJ2-5

CDR3aa: CASLGQGNNQPQHF
CDR3nt: TGTGCCAGCCTAGGACAGGGCAACAATCAGCCCCAGCATTTT
abundance: .
v_gene: TRBV28
d_gene: TRBD1
j_gene: TRBJ1-5

CDR3aa: CASSLKDTGGTLYNEQFF
CDR3nt: TGTGCCAGCAGCCTCAAAGATACGGGGGGGACTCTCTACAATGAGCAGTTCTTC
abundance: .
v_gene: TRBV7-2
d_gene: TRBD2
j_gene: TRBJ2-1

CDR3aa: CASSAAGSEKLFF
CDR3nt: TGTGCCAGCAGCGCGGCAGGGTCTGAAAAACTGTTTTTT
abundance: .
v_gene: TRBV6-5
d_gene: .
j_gene: TRBJ1-4

CDR3aa: CASSSAQNTEAFF
CDR3nt: TGCGCCAGCAGCTCCGCACAAAACACTGAAGCTTTCTTT
abundance: .
v_gene: TRBV5-1
d_gene: .
j_gene: TRBJ1-1

CDR3aa: CASSSDGRGASYNEQFF
CDR3nt: TGTGCCAGTAGTAGCGATGGGCGGGGGGCCTCCTACAATGAGCAGTTCTTC
abundance: .
v_gene: TRBV19
d_gene: TRBD2
j_gene: TRBJ2-1

CDR3aa: CASSSLTGAGNTIYF
CDR3nt: TGTGCCAGCAGTTCCTTGACTGGAGCAGGAAACACCATATATTTT
abundance: .
v_gene: TRBV28
d_gene: .
j_gene: TRBJ1-3

CDR3aa: CASSLSPGAGSYEQYF
CDR3nt: TGTGCCAGCAGTTTATCTCCAGGGGCTGGATCCTACGAGCAGTACTTC
abundance: .
v_gene: TRBV28
d_gene: .
j_gene: TRBJ2-7

CDR3aa: CATSPGTEDTDTQYF
CDR3nt: TGTGCCACCAGCCCGGGGACAGAAGACACAGATACGCAGTATTTT
abundance: .
v_gene: TRBV15
d_gene: TRBD1
j_gene: TRBJ2-3

CDR3aa: CSVETGVPNQPQHF
CDR3nt: TGCAGCGTTGAAACAGGGGTCCCCAATCAGCCCCAGCATTTT
abundance: .
v_gene: TRBV29-1
d_gene: TRBD1
j_gene: TRBJ1-5

CDR3aa: CASSFALDIWRGGSYNEQFF
CDR3nt: TGTGCCAGCAGTTTCGCCCTGGATATTTGGCGGGGGGGCTCCTACAATGAGCAGTTCTTC
abundance: .
v_gene: TRBV28
d_gene: TRBD2
j_gene: TRBJ2-1

CDR3aa: CASSSGGGHTF
CDR3nt: TGTGCCAGCAGCTCGGGAGGGGGCCACACCTTC
abundance: .
v_gene: TRBV5-4
d_gene: TRBD1
j_gene: TRBJ1-2

CDR3aa: CASIDWTGGSGANVLTF
CDR3nt: TGTGCCAGTATTGATTGGACAGGGGGTTCTGGGGCCAACGTCCTGACTTTC
abundance: .
v_gene: TRBV19
d_gene: TRBD1
j_gene: TRBJ2-6

CDR3aa: CASSWGLAGTNTQYF
CDR3nt: TGTGCCAGCAGCTGGGGACTAGCGGGCACAAATACGCAGTATTTT
abundance: .
v_gene: TRBV7-2
d_gene: TRBD2
j_gene: TRBJ2-3

CDR3aa: CASSGGTGGTGELFF
CDR3nt: TGTGCCAGCAGTGGGGGGACAGGGGGAACCGGGGAGCTGTTTTTT
abundance: .
v_gene: TRBV2
d_gene: TRBD1
j_gene: TRBJ2-2

CDR3aa: CASSARDRDNSPLHF
CDR3nt: TGTGCCAGCAGCGCCCGGGACAGAGATAATTCACCCCTCCACTTT
abundance: few
v_gene: TRBV9
d_gene: TRBD1
j_gene: TRBJ1-6

CDR3aa: CASSHDGTGGLGYGYTF
CDR3nt: TGCGCCAGCAGCCACGACGGGACAGGGGGCCTGGGCTATGGCTACACCTTC
abundance: .
v_gene: TRBV4-1
d_gene: TRBD1
j_gene: TRBJ1-2

CDR3aa: CASSQRGGTGQPQHF
CDR3nt: TGTGCCAGCAGCCAGCGGGGGGGCACAGGGCAGCCCCAGCATTTT
abundance: .
v_gene: TRBV4-2
d_gene: .
j_gene: TRBJ1-5

CDR3aa: CASSHGQGAMFF
CDR3nt: TGCGCCAGCAGCCACGGACAGGGGGCGATGTTTTTT
abundance: .
v_gene: TRBV4-1
d_gene: TRBD1
j_gene: TRBJ2-2

CDR3aa: CASSRERQVNSPLHF
CDR3nt: TGTGCCAGCAGCCGAGAGAGACAGGTCAATTCACCCCTCCACTTT
abundance: .
v_gene: TRBV11-2
d_gene: .
j_gene: TRBJ1-6

CDR3aa: CASAARTGGQAYEQYF
CDR3nt: TGTGCCAGCGCGGCTAGGACAGGGGGTCAGGCCTACGAGCAGTACTTC
abundance: .
v_gene: TRBV28
d_gene: TRBD1
j_gene: TRBJ2-7

CDR3aa: CASSGLGQAYEQYF
CDR3nt: TGCGCCAGCAGCGGCCTGGGACAGGCCTACGAGCAGTACTTC
abundance: .
v_gene: TRBV5-1
d_gene: TRBD1
j_gene: TRBJ2-7

CDR3aa: CASSILPGGFGDTQYF
CDR3nt: TGTGCCAGTAGTATTCTTCCAGGGGGATTTGGGGATACGCAGTATTTT
abundance: .
v_gene: TRBV19
d_gene: TRBD1
j_gene: TRBJ2-3

CDR3aa: CASSGTRGGTDTQYF
CDR3nt: TGTGCCAGCAGCGGCACTAGAGGAGGCACAGATACGCAGTATTTT
abundance: .
v_gene: TRBV3-1/TRBV3-2
d_gene: .
j_gene: TRBJ2-3

CDR3aa: CATSDEGQGPRETQYF
CDR3nt: TGTGCCACCAGTGACGAGGGACAGGGCCCGAGGGAGACCCAGTACTTC
abundance: once
v_gene: TRBV24-1
d_gene: TRBD1
j_gene: TRBJ2-5

CDR3aa: CASSPNGTVNTEAFF
CDR3nt: TGTGCCAGCAGCCCCAATGGGACAGTGAACACTGAAGCTTTCTTT
abundance: .
v_gene: TRBV5-4
d_gene: TRBD1
j_gene: TRBJ1-1

CDR3aa: CATSDSWGQSNQPQHF
CDR3nt: TGTGCCACCAGTGATTCTTGGGGACAGTCCAATCAGCCCCAGCATTTT
abundance: .
v_gene: TRBV24-1
d_gene: TRBD1
j_gene: TRBJ1-5

CDR3aa: CASSLDVDTEAFF
CDR3nt: TGCGCCAGCAGCTTGGACGTAGACACTGAAGCTTTCTTT
abundance: .
v_gene: TRBV5-1
d_gene: .
j_gene: TRBJ1-1

CDR3aa: CAISTGGNTGELFF
CDR3nt: TGTGCCATCAGCACCGGGGGTAACACCGGGGAGCTGTTTTTT
abundance: .
v_gene: TRBV10-3
d_gene: .
j_gene: TRBJ2-2

CDR3aa: CASSSYRARGYGYTF
CDR3nt: TGTGCCAGCAGCTCCTACAGGGCTAGGGGCTATGGCTACACCTTC
abundance: .
v_gene: TRBV11-2
d_gene: .
j_gene: TRBJ1-2

CDR3aa: CASSPWTGTYEQYF
CDR3nt: TGTGCCAGCAGCCCCTGGACAGGGACCTACGAGCAGTACTTC
abundance: .
v_gene: TRBV7-9
d_gene: TRBD1
j_gene: TRBJ2-7

CDR3aa: CASSLLGQGAAGYTF
CDR3nt: TGTGCCAGCAGTTTACTCGGACAGGGGGCTGCTGGCTACACCTTC
abundance: .
v_gene: TRBV27
d_gene: TRBD1
j_gene: TRBJ1-2